Presented here are 2 T cell receptor beta chains from one specimen sequenced in a study of shared clonotypes between healthy human individuals. Assay used: immunoSEQ multiplex PCR; TCRdb lists only in-frame clones, some missing. Of approximately 2,000,000 clones in the sample, 92% were seen once. The sequenced sample was naive CD4+ T cells from PBMCs. Subset specified: CD45RA+ positively selected. All receptors come from a man aged 18 to 29 in good health. Some clones in this sample may be carry-over from other donors' samples.

The chain has TRBV6-1 and TRBJ2-7, with 8 bases lining up with TRBD2. The CDR3 covers 14 residues. Germline V gives CDR1 MNHNS, CDR2 SASEGT. The trim removed 5 bases at V and 5 bases at J, leaving 8 bases unmatched. CDR3 region: CASSSREGRDEQYF. CDR3 in DNA: TGTGCCAGCAGTAGCCGGGAGGGCCGCGACGAGCAGTACTTC.

The V gene is TRBV28, the J gene TRBJ1-4, with D unclear. CDR3 length: 14 amino acids. V was clipped by 6 bases and J by 0 bases, with 8 bases between them. CDR1 is MDHEN and CDR2 is SYDVKM in the germline V gene. CDR3 sequence reads: CASSRTSTNEKLFF. The CDR3 DNA reads as TGTGCCAGCAGCCGAACCTCAACTAATGAAAAACTGTTTTTT.